Sequencing of this T cell receptor beta chain was carried out in a study of OX40 agonist ivuxolimab in advanced cancers. TCRdb's table, derived via immunoSEQ multiplex PCR, lists solely in-frame clones and lacks some. The sample contains about 76,000 clones, less than 90% of which appear only once. The sequence was collected from an adult with an advanced solid tumor such as melanoma, head and neck, liver or kidney cancer. Specimen: CD4+ or CD8+ T cells sorted from blood, collected in a trial of the OX40 agonist ivuxolimab.

CDR3 sequence (DNA): TGTGCCAGCAGCTTATCCCTCCAGACAAGATATTCCTACGAGCAGTACTTC. Protein sequence: CASSLSLQTRYSYEQYF. The chain carries TRBV7-2 and TRBJ2-7; the D is unclear. The CDR3 loop spans 17 amino acids. Trimming removed 2 bases from V and 1 base from J, with 18 bases in between. Germline V gene lookup returns CDR1 SGHTA and CDR2 FQGNSA.